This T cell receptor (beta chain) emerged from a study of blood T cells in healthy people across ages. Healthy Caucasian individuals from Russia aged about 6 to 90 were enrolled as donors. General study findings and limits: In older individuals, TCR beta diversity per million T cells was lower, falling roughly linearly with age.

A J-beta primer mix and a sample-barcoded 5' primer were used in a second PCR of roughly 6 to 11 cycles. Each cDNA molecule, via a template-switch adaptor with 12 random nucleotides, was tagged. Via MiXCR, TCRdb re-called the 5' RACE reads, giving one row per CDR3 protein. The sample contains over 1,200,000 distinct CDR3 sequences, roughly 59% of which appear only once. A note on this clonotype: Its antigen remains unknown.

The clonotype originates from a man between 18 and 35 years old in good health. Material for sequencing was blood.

In nucleotides, the CDR3 is TGCAGTGCTAGGTCGTGGGACGGTGCTTATGGCACAGATACGCAGTATTTT. It is translated as CSARSWDGAYGTDTQYF. The rearrangement uses TRBV20-1 and TRBJ2-3; either TRBD1 or TRBD2 may supply D (5 bases each). Per the germline V gene, CDR1 is DFQATT and CDR2 is SNEGSKA (reference sequence). This CDR3 has 17 residues. Trimming shortened V by 3 bases and J by 1 base, and 20 bases separated the two germline ends.